The 28 T cell receptor beta chains in this list originate from one sample, sequenced in a study of human T cells and chemical hapten exposure. TCRdb analysed the RACE reads with MiXCR anew, one entry per CDR3 protein. The sample holds around 380,000 distinct CDR3 sequences, about 5% seen once. Time point denoted: pre-sensitization, week 0. This sample's treatment: therapeutic diphenylcyclopropenone sensitization with weekly scalp DPC. The sample was whole blood, taken in connection with sensitization to the hapten diphenylcyclopropenone (DPC). The receptors come from a young woman with alopecia areata. Some clones in this sample may be carry-over from other donors' samples.

This clonotype was observed at least ten times. This chain links TRBV2 with TRBJ2-3, with D possibly TRBD2 on 6 matching bases. Trimming shortened V by 3 bases and J by 1 base, and 17 bases separated the two germline ends. CDR1 and CDR2 from the germline V gene are SNHLY and FYNNEI. CDR3 length equals 17 residues. The CDR3 region has the DNA TGTGCCAGCAGTGACAGGAGGGTCTCCCATGGCACAGATACGCAGTATTTT. Amino acid sequence: CASSDRRVSHGTDTQYF.

This clonotype was observed a handful of times. The chain carries TRBV6-2 or TRBV6-3 and TRBJ2-3; D ambiguous. CDR1 and CDR2 from the germline V gene are MNHEY and SVGEGT. Trimming took off 2 bases at V and 0 bases at J, with 6 bases between the two ends. The CDR3 is 14 amino acids. The CDR3 DNA is TGTGCCAGCAGTTACGCGTATAGCACAGATACGCAGTATTTT. Translated, it gives CASSYAYSTDTQYF.

At least ten counts were recorded for this clonotype. The V and J genes are TRBV12-5 and TRBJ1-2; 7 nucleotides line up with TRBD1. Germline CDR1 and CDR2: LGHNT and FRNRAP. The CDR3 has 15 residues. The V gene end was trimmed by 6 bases and the J gene end by 0 bases; junction bases not matched to a gene: 7. The CDR3 spells CASGPWTGANYGYTF. The CDR3 DNA follows: TGTGCTAGTGGACCCTGGACAGGAGCTAACTATGGCTACACCTTC.

This clonotype was seen a few times. V usage is TRBV29-1 and J usage is TRBJ2-7; the D call may be TRBD1 or TRBD2 (5 bases each). Germline-derived CDR1 and CDR2 are SQVTM and ANQGSEA. The V end was cut by 2 bases, the J end by 6 bases, with 17 bases between. This CDR3 is built from 14 residues. CDR3 in amino acids: CSVESTGRWGEQYF. DNA of the CDR3: TGCAGCGTTGAATCAACGGGACGGTGGGGCGAGCAGTACTTC.

This chain connects TRBV6-1 to TRBJ1-1, with a weak D call TRBD1 (6 bases). Germline CDR1 reads MNHNS; CDR2 reads SASEGT. The CDR3 length is 11 residues. CDR3 nucleotide sequence: TGTGCGACTTGGGGGCTCACTGAAGCTTTCTTT. Amino acid sequence: CATWGLTEAFF.

This clonotype was seen only a few times. The chain carries TRBV20-1 and TRBJ1-5; 10 bases align to TRBD1. The CDR3 spans 15 residues. Losses at the gene ends were 4 bases for V and 4 bases for J; bases not matched to a gene: 7. Germline V gene lookup returns CDR1 DFQATT and CDR2 SNEGSKA (reference sequence). The CDR3 here is CSAKTGGPNNQPQHF. CDR3 nucleotides: TGCAGTGCTAAGACAGGGGGCCCTAATAATCAGCCCCAGCATTTT.

This clonotype has more than one count but fewer than ten. This chain connects TRBV29-1 to TRBJ2-1, with no clear D. Per germline, CDR1 SQVTM and CDR2 ANQGSEA. The CDR3 contains 13 residues. Trimming stripped 4 bases from V and 3 bases from J, with 10 bases between. The CDR3: CSVGHGRYNEQFF. The CDR3 nucleotides read TGCAGCGTTGGACACGGACGCTACAATGAGCAGTTCTTC.

This clonotype showed up many times. The rearrangement joins TRBV6-2 or TRBV6-3 to TRBJ1-1; the match to TRBD1 covers 11 bases. Germline trimming cut 6 bases from V and 12 bases from J; bases unmatched to any gene: 9. The CDR3 is 13 residues long. CDR1 is MNHEY and CDR2 is SVGEGT in the germline V gene. CDR3 sequence reads: CASSQSGQGVTFF. CDR3 nucleotide sequence: TGTGCCAGCAGCCAGTCGGGACAGGGGGTGACTTTCTTT.

This clonotype was picked up many times. The CDR3 coding sequence is TGTGCCAGCAGTGACCAGGGTATCTTTACAGATACGCAGTATTTT. Protein: CASSDQGIFTDTQYF. This chain connects TRBV6-1 to TRBJ2-3; the D gene is possibly TRBD1 (5 bases). The CDR3 has 15 residues. Germline loops: CDR1 MNHNS, CDR2 SASEGT. Trimming cost V 3 bases and J 3 bases, with 13 bases left between them.

The V gene is TRBV7-2, the J gene TRBJ2-5, with 14 positions matching TRBD2. CDR1 and CDR2 from the germline V gene are SGHTA and FQGNSA. The CDR3 totals 15 residues. V was clipped by 10 bases and J by 4 bases; unmatched bases: 8. The CDR3: CATRLAGGPVETQYF. The CDR3 nucleotides are TGTGCCACCCGACTAGCGGGGGGGCCGGTAGAGACCCAGTACTTC.

This clonotype came up a few times. The chain recombines TRBV15 with TRBJ1-5; possible D gene TRBD1, 6 bases. Germline loops: CDR1 LNHNV, CDR2 YYDKDF (reference sequence). The CDR3 is 13 amino acids. The V and J ends lost 4 bases and 4 bases respectively, with 8 bases between them. The CDR3 nucleotides read TGTGCCACCAGCATCGACAGGAATCAGCCCCAGCATTTT. This sequence encodes CATSIDRNQPQHF.

This clonotype was found many times. V usage is TRBV28 and J usage is TRBJ1-2; no reliable D call. Germline CDR1 is MDHEN and CDR2 is SYDVKM. This CDR3 comprises 14 residues. Trimming shortened V by 7 bases and J by 3 bases, and 15 bases separated the two germline ends. The CDR3, as DNA: TGTGCCAGCACCTACCTTCCAGCGGACTATGGCTACACCTTC. Its protein is CASTYLPADYGYTF.

Details on this clonotype: This CDR3 is missing its conserved last phenylalanine or tryptophan, likely due to a read error. This chain links TRBV27 with TRBJ2-3, with 14 bases identical to TRBD2. Germline V lookup: CDR1 MNHEY, CDR2 SMNVEV (reference sequence). V was pared by 5 bases and J by 5 bases, with 3 bases of the junction left unmatched. The CDR3 sequence is 15 residues long. As DNA, the CDR3 is TGTGCCAGCAGTGGCGGGACTAGCGGGGGAGATACGCAGTATTTA. It yields the protein CASSGGTSGGDTQYL.

This clonotype turned up a few times. The chain's CDR3 is CASSQGDREIYGYTF. The CDR3 DNA reads as TGCGCCAGCAGCCAAGGCGACAGGGAAATCTATGGCTACACCTTC. The chain combines TRBV4-1 with TRBJ1-2, with 7 bases fitting TRBD1. Germline V gives CDR1 MGHRA, CDR2 YSYEKL. The V and J ends lost 1 base and 4 bases, in that order; junction bases with no gene match: 6. The CDR3 totals 15 residues.

J is TRBJ2-3 and V is TRBV2; D perhaps matches TRBD2 (5 bases). The CDR3 length is 14 residues. V dropped 6 bases and J dropped 1 base, with 11 bases sitting between them. Germline-derived CDR1 and CDR2 are SNHLY and FYNNEI. The CDR3 coding sequence is TGTGCCAGCAGGTCAAACGGGGGCACAGATACGCAGTATTTT. Its protein product is CASRSNGGTDTQYF.

The CDR3 DNA reads TGTGCCAGCAGCCAAGAAAGATTTGGGGGGACTGAAGCTTTCTTT. This codes for CASSQERFGGTEAFF. The V gene is TRBV4-2, the J gene TRBJ1-1, with D possibly being TRBD1 (5 bases). The CDR3 has 15 residues. Germline V lookup: CDR1 LGHNA, CDR2 YNFKEQ. V lost 0 bases, J lost 5 bases, and 13 bases lay in between.

This clonotype has ten or more counts. The chain links TRBV27 to TRBJ1-6, with D uncertain. The V end was cut by 4 bases, the J end by 5 bases, with 9 bases between. The CDR3 runs 14 residues. Germline CDR1 and CDR2: MNHEY and SMNVEV (reference sequence). CDR3 DNA: TGTGCCAGCAGTTCCGCACAGCATAATTCACCCCTCCACTTT. Its protein is CASSSAQHNSPLHF.

V usage is TRBV7-8 and J usage is TRBJ2-1; 9 bases line up with TRBD2. The CDR3 runs to 14 residues. CDR1 is SGHVS and CDR2 is FQNEAQ in the germline V gene. The V gene end was trimmed by 5 bases and the J gene end by 7 bases; junction bases not matched to a gene: 6. The CDR3 region has the DNA TGTGCCAGCAGCCCGAGGGCGGGGGGGAATGAGCAGTTCTTC. This codes for CASSPRAGGNEQFF.

This clonotype has more than one count but fewer than ten. The chain joins TRBV28 to TRBJ2-5, with 10 bases identical to TRBD1. Germline lookup yields CDR1 MDHEN and CDR2 SYDVKM. CDR3 length equals 15 residues. Trimming removed 6 bases from V and 4 bases from J; junction bases left unmatched: 8. The CDR3: CASSPRDRGRETQYF. Written as DNA, the CDR3 is TGTGCCAGCAGCCCCCGAGACAGGGGGCGAGAGACCCAGTACTTC.

This clonotype was recorded a few times. The chain combines TRBV27 with TRBJ2-3; TRBD1 aligns across 8 bases. The germline CDR1 and CDR2 sequences are MNHEY and SMNVEV (reference sequence). V was clipped by 6 bases and J by 2 bases; unmatched bases: 7. CDR3 length: 15 residues. This CDR3 reads CASRTTRGLTDTQYF. The DNA of the CDR3 is TGTGCCAGCAGAACTACCAGGGGGCTCACAGATACGCAGTATTTT.

This clonotype showed up just a few times. The chain couples TRBV7-2 to TRBJ1-4; no definite D call. V lost 6 bases to trimming and J lost 4 bases, with 12 bases between them. Per the germline V gene, CDR1 is SGHTA and CDR2 is FQGNSA. This CDR3 has 14 residues. CDR3 sequence (DNA): TGTGCCAGCAGATTTGACGCAGTTAATGAAAAACTGTTTTTT. As protein: CASRFDAVNEKLFF.

The chain employs TRBV6-2 or TRBV6-3 and TRBJ2-7; D remains unclear. V lost 4 bases and J 1 base, leaving 11 bases between the germline ends. The CDR3 has 14 amino acids. The germline V gene encodes CDR1 MNHEY and CDR2 SVGEGT. This CDR3 reads CASSWAGVSYEQYF. The CDR3 DNA follows: TGTGCCAGCAGTTGGGCAGGCGTTTCCTACGAGCAGTACTTC.

This clonotype was seen many times. The chain carries TRBV12-3 or TRBV12-4 and TRBJ1-6; 8 bases agree with TRBD1. The CDR3 is made up of 16 amino acids. V trimming: 5 bases; J trimming: 8 bases; junction bases outside the gene matches: 11. The CDR3: CASSPNFDRGHSPLHF. The CDR3 DNA is TGTGCCAGCAGTCCTAACTTCGACAGGGGTCATTCACCCCTCCACTTT.

This chain uses TRBV7-9 with TRBJ2-1; 7 positions match TRBD1. The germline CDR1 and CDR2 sequences are SEHNR and FQNEAQ (reference sequence). The CDR3 extends over 15 amino acids. With 5 bases clipped from V and 6 bases from J, the junction kept 10 bases outside the gene matches. The CDR3 nucleotides read TGTGCCAGCAGCCCCGGGGACAGCAGTCTCAATGAGCAGTTCTTC. It specifies CASSPGDSSLNEQFF.

In this sample, this clonotype is medium-sized. This chain uses TRBV12-3 or TRBV12-4 with TRBJ1-5; D is unresolved. CDR3 size: 12 residues. With 4 bases removed from V and 4 bases from J, the gap between germline ends came to 5 bases. The CDR3: CASSSFNQPQHF. In DNA form, the CDR3 reads TGTGCCAGCAGTTCTTTTAATCAGCCCCAGCATTTT.

There are a few counts of this clonotype. The V gene is TRBV18, the J gene TRBJ2-2, with a possible D match to TRBD1 (5 bases). The germline V gene encodes CDR1 KGHSH and CDR2 LQKENI. The CDR3 is made up of 16 amino acids. V lost 5 bases to trimming and J lost 1 base, with 14 bases between them. The CDR3 nucleotides are TGTGCCAGCTCATCCTTGACAGCTCTGAACACCGGGGAGCTGTTTTTT. It encodes CASSSLTALNTGELFF.

This clonotype was recorded a few times. The chain is built from TRBV7-9 and TRBJ1-1, with D maybe TRBD1 (6 bases). The CDR3 length is 12 residues. The V end lost 0 bases, the J end lost 11 bases, and 10 bases lay between the germline ends. Germline loops: CDR1 SEHNR, CDR2 FQNEAQ (reference sequence). The CDR3 spells CASSLAGGLAFF. The DNA of the CDR3 is TGTGCCAGCAGCTTAGCCGGGGGGCTGGCTTTCTTT.

This clonotype was detected a few times. J is TRBJ2-7 and V is TRBV7-9, with TRBD1 matching over 7 bases. Germline V gene data show CDR1 as SEHNR and CDR2 as FQNEAQ (reference sequence). V dropped 4 bases and J dropped 2; count of bases not matched to a gene: 8. The CDR3 length is 15 residues. CDR3 sequence reads: CASSSWDSGAYEQYF. The DNA of the CDR3 is TGTGCCAGCAGCTCATGGGACAGTGGGGCCTACGAGCAGTACTTC.